The next 24 T cell receptor beta chains were all read from a single sample in a study of cytomegalovirus exposure and HLA in healthy donors. TCRdb keeps only in-frame clones here, not all; method: immunoSEQ multiplex PCR. The sample gives about 140,000 clones, 70% to 90% of which show up once; about 2.7% is in the top ten. The specimen was PBMCs. Receptors were obtained from a man aged 18 to 29 in good health and CMV-seronegative.

The chain is built from TRBV28 and TRBJ2-1, with 14 bases that match TRBD2. Germline trimming cut 8 bases from V and 7 bases from J; bases unmatched to any gene: 16. Germline V gene sequence: CDR1 MDHEN, CDR2 SYDVKM. The CDR3 has 18 residues. CDR3 sequence: CASQGSATSGRGGNEQFF. The CDR3 DNA is TGTGCCAGCCAAGGTAGCGCGACTAGCGGGAGGGGCGGGAATGAGCAGTTCTTC.

The V call is TRBV19, the J call TRBJ2-1; 10 bases match TRBD1. The trim removed 3 bases at V and 8 bases at J, leaving 7 bases unmatched. The CDR3 is 15 amino acids. The germline gives CDR1 LNHDA, CDR2 SQIVND (reference sequence). CDR3 loop: CASSILTGGFDEQFF. The CDR3 DNA sequence: TGTGCCAGTAGTATCCTGACAGGGGGCTTTGATGAGCAGTTCTTC.

This chain uses TRBV4-2 with TRBJ2-7; no reliable D call. The CDR3 extends over 14 amino acids. Looked up from germline, CDR1 is LGHNA and CDR2 is YNFKEQ. Trimming took off 2 bases at V and 1 base at J, with 9 bases between the two ends. The CDR3 loop is CASSQSQRSYEQYF. CDR3 coding DNA: TGTGCCAGCAGCCAAAGCCAGCGATCCTACGAGCAGTACTTC.

The chain uses TRBV27 and TRBJ1-1; no definite D call. The germline V gene encodes CDR1 MNHEY and CDR2 SMNVEV (reference sequence). V lost 6 bases and J 3 bases, leaving 23 bases between the germline ends. There are 17 residues in the CDR3. CDR3 residues: CASSLYPELGSDTEAFF. The DNA of the CDR3 is TGTGCCAGCAGCCTTTACCCCGAATTGGGGAGCGACACTGAAGCTTTCTTT.

The rearrangement uses TRBV7-8 and TRBJ2-1; 9 nucleotides agree with TRBD1. From germline, CDR1 is SGHVS and CDR2 FQNEAQ. Trimming cost V 1 base and J 8 bases; bases outside gene matches: 9. The CDR3 extends over 16 amino acids. Here the CDR3 reads CASSLGFGQGPDEQFF. CDR3 sequence (DNA): TGTGCCAGCAGCTTAGGGTTCGGACAGGGGCCCGATGAGCAGTTCTTC.

The V and J genes are TRBV27 and TRBJ2-1; D possibly corresponds to TRBD1 (6 bases). Deletions cut 3 bases from V and 7 bases from J, with 10 bases between. The CDR3 covers 13 residues. Germline CDR1 and CDR2: MNHEY and SMNVEV (reference sequence). CDR3 region: CASSFHDRNEQFF. The CDR3 nucleotides are TGTGCCAGCAGTTTTCACGACAGGAATGAGCAGTTCTTC.

The rearrangement links TRBV4-1 to TRBJ1-1; D perhaps matches TRBD1 (5 bases). CDR3 length: 14 amino acids. Germline CDR1 MGHRA, CDR2 YSYEKL. The ends were cut back, 6 bases at V and 8 bases at J, with 19 bases in the middle. CDR3 nucleotides: TGCGCCAGCAGACAGTCAGGGTCGACAAAGGAAGCTTTCTTT. Its translation is CASRQSGSTKEAFF.

This clone was seen a few times. The same CDR3 is also encoded by other DNA sequences in this sample. The chain links TRBV19 to TRBJ2-2, with D possibly TRBD2 on 6 matching bases. The V gene's germline CDR1 is LNHDA and CDR2 SQIVND (reference sequence). The CDR3 covers 13 residues. Trimming removed 5 bases at V and 4 bases at J, with 8 bases between. The CDR3 here is CASSPRGTGELFF. The CDR3 DNA is TGTGCCAGTAGTCCGCGGGGCACCGGGGAGCTGTTTTTT.

This sequence joins TRBV11-2 and TRBJ1-2; 9 bases are shared with TRBD1. CDR1 and CDR2 from the germline V gene are SGHAT and FQNNGV. CDR3 length equals 16 residues. The V gene end was trimmed by 5 bases and the J gene end by 11 bases; junction bases not matched to a gene: 18. CDR3 sequence (DNA): TGTGCCAGCAGCCATTACCGAGCGGGGACAGGGTTGGGGTACACCTTC. Residues: CASSHYRAGTGLGYTF.

The V and J genes are TRBV2 and TRBJ1-2; D perhaps matches TRBD1 (6 bases). The CDR3 is 15 amino acids. Trimming took 0 bases from V and 8 from J, leaving 16 bases between them. Germline V gives CDR1 SNHLY, CDR2 FYNNEI. The CDR3 loop is CASSEASTGLLGYTF. The CDR3 bases are TGTGCCAGCAGTGAAGCGAGCACAGGGTTATTAGGCTACACCTTC.

The chain uses TRBV2 and TRBJ1-5, with D tentatively TRBD1 (5 bases). The ends were cut back, 2 bases at V and 11 bases at J, with 7 bases in the middle. This CDR3 contains 11 residues. Germline assignment: CDR1 SNHLY and CDR2 FYNNEI. CDR3: CASSEKGSQHF. The CDR3 DNA follows: TGTGCCAGCAGTGAAAAGGGGTCCCAGCATTTT.

V gene TRBV20-1 combines with J gene TRBJ1-2; weak D call: TRBD1 (6 bases). CDR1 and CDR2 from the germline V gene are DFQATT and SNEGSKA (reference sequence). Trimming took 5 bases from V and 8 from J, leaving 12 bases between them. This CDR3 is built from 11 residues. DNA for the CDR3: TGCAGTGCTTACAGGGCGGGCGGCTACACCTTC. This codes for CSAYRAGGYTF.

This clone was seen only a few times. This chain links TRBV7-6 with TRBJ2-5; 8 nucleotides agree with TRBD2. The J segment lost 5 bases and the V segment lost 0 bases, leaving 5 bases of the junction unmatched. This CDR3 contains 15 residues. Germline V lookup: CDR1 SGHVS, CDR2 FNYEAQ. CDR3 protein: CASSLARGTSETQYF. DNA of the CDR3: TGTGCCAGCAGCTTAGCCCGCGGGACTAGTGAGACCCAGTACTTC.

This clone was detected once. This CDR3 is also generated by other DNA sequences in the sample. The V and J genes are TRBV18 and TRBJ2-1, with a weak D call TRBD1 (5 bases). Trimming removed 2 bases at V and 1 base at J, with 9 bases between. CDR3 size: 15 residues. The germline V gene encodes CDR1 KGHSH and CDR2 LQKENI. The DNA of the CDR3 is TGTGCCAGCTCACCAGGGCAGGGTTCCTACAATGAGCAGTTCTTC. Residues: CASSPGQGSYNEQFF. Full variable domain (outside the CDR3, taken from reference TRBV18 and TRBJ2-1): NAGVMQNPRHLVRRRGQEARLRCSPMKGHSHVYWYRQLPEEGLKFMVYLQKENIIDESGMPKERFSAEFPKEGPSILRIQQVVRGDSAAYFCASSPGQGSYNEQFFGPGTRLTVL.

The gene calls are TRBV5-6 and TRBJ2-3; TRBD1 matches 9 bases. Germline CDR1 and CDR2: SGHDT and YYEEEE. With 2 bases clipped from V and 5 bases from J, the junction kept 6 bases outside the gene matches. The CDR3 contains 15 residues. CDR3 amino acids: CASSFRDRAEDTQYF. CDR3 DNA sequence: TGTGCCAGCAGCTTCCGGGACAGGGCCGAAGATACGCAGTATTTT.

V usage is TRBV19 and J usage is TRBJ1-6; TRBD1 aligns across 7 bases. Trimming took 10 bases from V and 9 from J; bases not matched to a gene: 9. The V gene's germline CDR1 is LNHDA and CDR2 SQIVND (reference sequence). The CDR3 is made up of 13 amino acids. The CDR3 spells CATQDREGSPLHF. In nucleotides, the CDR3 is TGTGCCACCCAAGACAGGGAAGGTTCACCCCTCCACTTT. The whole variable domain, remainder taken from reference TRBV19 and TRBJ1-6, is DGGITQSPKYLFRKEGQNVTLSCEQNLNHDAMYWYRQDPGQGLRLIYYSQIVNDFQKGDIAEGYSVSREKKESFPLTVTSAQKNPTAFYLCATQDREGSPLHFGNGTRLTVT.

The J gene is TRBJ2-1, the V gene TRBV13; TRBD1 aligns across 7 bases. The CDR3 loop spans 17 amino acids. CDR1 PRHDT and CDR2 FYEKMQ come from the germline V gene (reference sequence). J was trimmed by 5 bases and V by 5 bases; bases with no gene match: 15. CDR3 nucleotides: TGTGCCAGCAGCACAGACAGGGTAGATCCCCTTGACAATGAGCAGTTCTTC. Its protein is CASSTDRVDPLDNEQFF.

The V call is TRBV13, the J call TRBJ2-3, with D possibly TRBD2 on 6 matching bases. Trimming stripped 5 bases from V and 1 base from J, with 16 bases between. The germline V gene has CDR1 PRHDT and CDR2 FYEKMQ (reference sequence). This CDR3 comprises 16 residues. DNA for the CDR3: TGTGCCAGCAGCCCCGGTGTATGGGGGGGCACAGATACGCAGTATTTT. Translated, it gives CASSPGVWGGTDTQYF. The whole variable domain, remainder taken from reference TRBV13 and TRBJ2-3, is AAGVIQSPRHLIKEKRETATLKCYPIPRHDTVYWYQQGPGQDPQFLISFYEKMQSDKGSIPDRFSAQQFSDYHSELNMSSLELGDSALYFCASSPGVWGGTDTQYFGPGTRLTVL.

The V and J genes are TRBV28 and TRBJ1-1; TRBD1 aligns across 8 bases. The ends lost 3 bases at V and 7 bases at J; junction bases unmatched: 10. The CDR3 consists of 15 residues. Germline V lookup: CDR1 MDHEN, CDR2 SYDVKM. The CDR3 sequence is CASSFMGQEKGEAFF. The CDR3 coding sequence is TGTGCCAGCAGTTTTATGGGACAGGAGAAGGGTGAAGCTTTCTTT.

The chain employs TRBV11-2 and TRBJ2-7; 10 nucleotides agree with TRBD1. The CDR3 runs to 13 residues. The germline gives CDR1 SGHAT, CDR2 FQNNGV. The J segment lost 10 bases and the V segment lost 4 bases, leaving 7 bases of the junction unmatched. CDR3 loop: CASSYGTGALQYF. As DNA, the CDR3 is TGTGCCAGCAGCTATGGGACAGGGGCTCTACAGTACTTC.

CDR3 loop: CASAPHAAVNTEAFF. In DNA, the CDR3 is TGTGCCAGCGCCCCCCACGCGGCAGTGAACACTGAAGCTTTCTTT. The chain joins TRBV25-1 to TRBJ1-1, with unresolved D. The V end lost 8 bases, the J end lost 0 bases, and 16 bases lay between the germline ends. The CDR3 extends over 15 amino acids. Germline assignment: CDR1 MGHDK and CDR2 SYGVNS. Full variable domain (outside the CDR3, taken from reference TRBV25-1 and TRBJ1-1): EADIYQTPRYLVIGTGKKITLECSQTMGHDKMYWYQQDPGMELHLIHYSYGVNSTEKGDLSSESTVSRIRTEHFPLTLESARPSHTSQYLCASAPHAAVNTEAFFGQGTRLTVV.

The chain recombines TRBV6-1 with TRBJ1-1; D unresolved. Germline CDR1 and CDR2: MNHNS and SASEGT. Trimming pared 7 bases from V and 1 base from J, leaving 4 bases between. The CDR3 sequence is 11 residues long. CDR3 DNA sequence: TGTGCCAGCATTCGGAACACTGAAGCTTTCTTT. Protein: CASIRNTEAFF.

The chain joins TRBV2 to TRBJ2-7; 7 nucleotides line up with TRBD1. The CDR3 contains 14 residues. Germline V gives CDR1 SNHLY, CDR2 FYNNEI. J lost 2 bases, V lost 5 bases, and 6 bases had no gene match. CDR3 sequence (DNA): TGTGCCAGCAGTCCCGGGACAGTCACCTACGAGCAGTACTTC. Its translation: CASSPGTVTYEQYF.

V and J are TRBV19 and TRBJ2-7; D possibly corresponds to TRBD1 (5 bases). The CDR3 consists of 15 residues. Trimming left V 1 base short and J 3 bases short, with 13 bases between. Germline assignment: CDR1 LNHDA and CDR2 SQIVND (reference sequence). The CDR3 DNA is TGTGCCAGTAGTATAGCAGGGAATGCCAACTACGAGCAGTACTTC. Its protein product is CASSIAGNANYEQYF.